This record looks at one T cell receptor beta chain sequence and its context. Its specificity is unknown. This specimen comes from a study of shared clonotypes between healthy human individuals. For the study at large: A couple of women and three men aged 18 to 49 made up the donors.

Study-wide results and limits: All-four-donor shared clonotypes had higher generation probabilities than non-shared clonotypes did.

Naive-designated CD8 cells lacked CD45RO, were positively enriched for CCR7, and omitted terminally differentiated effector memory CD45RA+ cells. With 5 bases removed from V and 2 bases from J, the gap between germline ends came to 9 bases. The CDR3 extends over 13 amino acids. Germline V lookup: CDR1 SGHVS, CDR2 FNYEAQ. Method: immunoSEQ multiplex PCR; TCRdb's copy keeps in-frame clones and lacks some. The repertoire consists of about 2,100,000 clones, with about 93% occurring once and the leading ten covering 1.5% to 2%. Sequenced sample: naive CD8+ T cells from PBMCs. The chain joins TRBV7-6 to TRBJ2-5; TRBD1 is a possible D gene (5 bases). The clonotype originates from a man between 18 and 29 years old in good health. Some clones in this sample may be carry-over from other donors' samples. The CDR3 is CASSRQTQETQYF. The CDR3 region has the DNA TGTGCCAGCAGCCGACAGACTCAAGAGACCCAGTACTTC. Combining the CDR3 with reference TRBV7-6 and TRBJ2-5 gives the whole variable domain GAGVSQSPRYKVTKRGQDVALRCDPISGHVSLYWYRQALGQGPEFLTYFNYEAQQDKSGLPNDRFSAERPEGSISTLTIQRTEQRDSAMYRCASSRQTQETQYFGPGTRLLVL.